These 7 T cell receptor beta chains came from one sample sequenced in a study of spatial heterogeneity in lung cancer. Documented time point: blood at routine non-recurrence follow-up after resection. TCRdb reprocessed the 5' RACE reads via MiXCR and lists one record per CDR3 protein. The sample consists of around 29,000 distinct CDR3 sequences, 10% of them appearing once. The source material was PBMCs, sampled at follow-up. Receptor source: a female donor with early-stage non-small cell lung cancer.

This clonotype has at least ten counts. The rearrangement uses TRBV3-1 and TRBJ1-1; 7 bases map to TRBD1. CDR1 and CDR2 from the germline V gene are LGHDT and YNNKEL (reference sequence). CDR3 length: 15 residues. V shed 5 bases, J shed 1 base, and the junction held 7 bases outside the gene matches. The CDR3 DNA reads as TGTGCCAGCAGCTTCGGGACAGCACAGAACACTGAAGCTTTCTTT. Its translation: CASSFGTAQNTEAFF.

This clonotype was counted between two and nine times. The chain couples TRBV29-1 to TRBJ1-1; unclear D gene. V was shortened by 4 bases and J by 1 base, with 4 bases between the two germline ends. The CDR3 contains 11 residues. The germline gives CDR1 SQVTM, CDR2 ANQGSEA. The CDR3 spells CSVVENTEAFF. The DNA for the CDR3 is TGCAGCGTTGTTGAGAACACTGAAGCTTTCTTT.

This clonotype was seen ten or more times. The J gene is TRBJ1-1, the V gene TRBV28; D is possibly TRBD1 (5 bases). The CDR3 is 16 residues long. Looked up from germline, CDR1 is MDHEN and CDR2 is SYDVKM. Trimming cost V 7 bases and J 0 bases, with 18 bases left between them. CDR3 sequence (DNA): TGTGCCAGCAATGCTCTCCGGACAATGATGAACACTGAAGCTTTCTTT. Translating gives CASNALRTMMNTEAFF. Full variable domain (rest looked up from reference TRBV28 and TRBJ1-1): DVKVTQSSRYLVKRTGEKVFLECVQDMDHENMFWYRQDPGLGLRLIYFSYDVKMKEKGDIPEGYSVSREKKERFSLILESASTNQTSMYLCASNALRTMMNTEAFFGQGTRLTVV.

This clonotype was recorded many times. DNA for the CDR3: TGTGCCAGCAGCTCCGGACAGGGGTTCGTCACCGGGGAGCTGTTTTTT. This encodes CASSSGQGFVTGELFF. J is TRBJ2-2 and V is TRBV28, with 9 positions matching TRBD1. The germline V gene has CDR1 MDHEN and CDR2 SYDVKM. CDR3 length: 16 amino acids. The ends lost 6 bases at V and 4 bases at J; junction bases unmatched: 9. Based on the CDR3 plus reference TRBV28 and TRBJ2-2, the full variable domain is DVKVTQSSRYLVKRTGEKVFLECVQDMDHENMFWYRQDPGLGLRLIYFSYDVKMKEKGDIPEGYSVSREKKERFSLILESASTNQTSMYLCASSSGQGFVTGELFFGEGSRLTVL.

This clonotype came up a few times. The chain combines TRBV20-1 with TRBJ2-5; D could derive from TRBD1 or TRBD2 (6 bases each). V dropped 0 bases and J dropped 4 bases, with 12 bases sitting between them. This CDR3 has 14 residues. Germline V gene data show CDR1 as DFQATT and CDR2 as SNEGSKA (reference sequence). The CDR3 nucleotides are TGCAGTGCTAGAGACGGGGGCCCAAGAGAGACCCAGTACTTC. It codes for CSARDGGPRETQYF.

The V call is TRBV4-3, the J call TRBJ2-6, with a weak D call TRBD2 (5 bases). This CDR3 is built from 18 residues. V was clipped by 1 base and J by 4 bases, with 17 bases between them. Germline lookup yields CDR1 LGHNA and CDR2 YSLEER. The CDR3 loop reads CASSQAAGAGVGANVLTF. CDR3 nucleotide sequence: TGCGCCAGCAGCCAAGCCGCAGGCGCCGGGGTCGGGGCCAACGTCCTGACTTTC.

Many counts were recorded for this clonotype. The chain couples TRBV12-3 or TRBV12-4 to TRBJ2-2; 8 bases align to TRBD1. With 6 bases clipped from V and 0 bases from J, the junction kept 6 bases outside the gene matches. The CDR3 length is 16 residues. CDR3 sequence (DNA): TGTGCCAGCAGCCAAGGACAGGGAACGAACACCGGGGAGCTGTTTTTT. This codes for CASSQGQGTNTGELFF.